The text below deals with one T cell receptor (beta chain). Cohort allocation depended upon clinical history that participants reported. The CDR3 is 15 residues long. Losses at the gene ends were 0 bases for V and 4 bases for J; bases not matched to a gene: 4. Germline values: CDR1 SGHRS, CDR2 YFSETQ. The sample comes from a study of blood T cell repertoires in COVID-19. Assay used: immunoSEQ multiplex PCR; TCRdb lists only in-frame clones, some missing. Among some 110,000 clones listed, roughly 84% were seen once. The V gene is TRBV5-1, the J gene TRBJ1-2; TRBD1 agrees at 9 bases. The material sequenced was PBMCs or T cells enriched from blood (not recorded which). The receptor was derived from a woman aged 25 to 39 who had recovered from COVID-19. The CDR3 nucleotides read TGCGCCAGCAGCTTGGAGGGGACAGGGACCTATGGCTACACCTTC. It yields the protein CASSLEGTGTYGYTF.